A selection of T cell receptor beta chains follows, all from one sample in a study of blood T cell repertoires in COVID-19. Assay: immunoSEQ multiplex PCR; the TCRdb copy retains only in-frame clones and omits some. The sample holds 150,000 or so clones; around 83% are singletons and the top ten take 9.5% to 13%. Sequencing was carried out using peripheral blood. The receptors derive from a woman aged 60-75 years with COVID-19, enrolled during active disease. Each CDR3 is given with its conserved first and last residue. The order of the fields is V gene, D gene, clone size, J gene, CDR3 protein, CDR3 DNA. The D gene is left open where the match is weak. Clone size is shown for a subset of rows, as once, few, many or a class of expanded clone.

TRBV18	NA	NA	TRBJ2-1	CASSPKQGPGYEQFF	TGTGCCAGCTCACCAAAACAGGGCCCGGGATATGAGCAGTTCTTC
TRBV7-3	NA	once	TRBJ1-2	CASSGQGNYGYTF	TGTGCCAGCAGCGGGCAGGGGAACTATGGCTACACCTTC
TRBV18	TRBD1	NA	TRBJ2-7	CASSRQGAYEQYF	TGTGCCAGCTCGCGACAGGGGGCCTACGAGCAGTACTTC
TRBV7-9	TRBD1	NA	TRBJ1-1	CASSLKGTGGTEAFF	TGTGCCAGCAGCTTAAAGGGGACAGGGGGCACTGAAGCTTTCTTT
TRBV4-1	TRBD2	NA	TRBJ2-1	CASSPPSGGSSYNEQFF	TGCGCCAGCAGCCCCCCGTCGGGGGGGAGCTCCTACAATGAGCAGTTCTTC
TRBV19	TRBD1	NA	TRBJ1-5	CASSATGLWNQPQHF	TGTGCCAGTAGTGCGACAGGGTTATGGAATCAGCCCCAGCATTTT
TRBV3-1/TRBV3-2	NA	NA	TRBJ1-4	CASSQGTSGRKLFF	TGTGCCAGCAGCCAAGGGACATCTGGGCGAAAACTGTTTTTT
TRBV13	TRBD2	NA	TRBJ2-5	CASSLRLAGGETQYF	TGTGCCAGCAGCCTCAGACTAGCGGGAGGAGAGACCCAGTACTTC
TRBV7-9	TRBD1	few	TRBJ1-4	CASSPPGTGWEKLFF	TGTGCCAGCAGCCCCCCGGGGACAGGGTGGGAAAAACTGTTTTTT
TRBV2	NA	NA	TRBJ1-2	CASSGYDYGYTF	TGTGCCAGCTCAGGGTACGACTATGGCTACACCTTC
TRBV7-2	NA	once	TRBJ1-1	CASSFYMNTEAFF	TGTGCCAGCAGCTTCTATATGAACACTGAAGCTTTCTTT
TRBV3-1/TRBV3-2	TRBD2	NA	TRBJ2-5	CASSQERIAGGRAETQYF	TGTGCCAGCAGCCAAGAGAGGATAGCGGGGGGGCGGGCAGAGACCCAGTACTTC
TRBV24-1	NA	NA	TRBJ1-2	CATSDSGISDYGYTF	TGTGCCACCAGTGATTCCGGGATCAGTGACTATGGCTACACCTTC
TRBV7-9	NA	once	TRBJ2-5	CALGETQYF	TGTGCCCTCGGGGAGACCCAGTACTTC
TRBV7-9	NA	NA	TRBJ1-6	CASSLSRQVVNSPLHF	TGTGCCAGCAGCTTATCTCGGCAGGTGGTTAATTCACCCCTCCACTTT
TRBV4-1	TRBD1	NA	TRBJ1-4	CASSQEGTGKANEKLFF	TGCGCCAGCAGCCAAGAAGGGACAGGGAAGGCTAATGAAAAACTGTTTTTT
TRBV29-1	NA	once	TRBJ1-4	CSVAQGSNEKLFF	TGCAGCGTGGCGCAGGGGAGTAATGAAAAACTGTTTTTT
TRBV18	TRBD1	NA	TRBJ1-6	CASSPEGQGDRSPLHF	TGTGCCAGCTCTCCCGAGGGACAGGGGGATCGGTCACCCCTCCACTTT
TRBV10-3	NA	few	TRBJ1-5	CAISGGNNQPQHF	TGTGCCATCAGTGGAGGGAACAATCAGCCCCAGCATTTT
TRBV5-1	TRBD1	NA	TRBJ2-2	CASSLDRVAGELFF	TGCGCCAGCAGTTTAGACAGGGTGGCCGGGGAGCTGTTTTTT
TRBV27	NA	NA	TRBJ1-2	CASSLGGSGRIYGYTF	TGTGCCAGCAGTTTAGGAGGGTCGGGACGGATATATGGCTACACCTTC
TRBV30	TRBD2	NA	TRBJ2-2	CAWSVRGAGVNTGELFF	TGTGCCTGGAGTGTACGAGGGGCGGGGGTTAACACCGGGGAGCTGTTTTTT
TRBV19	NA	NA	TRBJ1-6	CASSGDSPLHF	TGTGCCAGTAGCGGAGATTCACCCCTCCACTTT
TRBV18	NA	once	TRBJ1-1	CASSVQGNMNTEAFF	TGTGCCAGCTCAGTACAGGGTAACATGAACACTGAAGCTTTCTTT
TRBV6-5	TRBD1	once	TRBJ1-1	CASTRTGEAFF	TGTGCCAGCACCCGGACAGGAGAAGCTTTCTTT
TRBV12-3/TRBV12-4	NA	NA	TRBJ1-1	CASSLPGGAEAFF	TGTGCCAGCAGCCTGCCGGGGGGGGCTGAAGCTTTCTTT
TRBV7-6	TRBD1	NA	TRBJ2-2	CASSATLGGQGRSGELFF	TGTGCCAGCAGCGCTACCCTGGGCGGACAGGGAAGGTCCGGGGAGCTGTTTTTT
TRBV28	TRBD1	NA	TRBJ2-7	CASTLTGTGAYEQYF	TGTGCCAGCACCCTAACCGGGACAGGGGCCTACGAGCAGTACTTC
TRBV7-9	NA	NA	TRBJ1-2	CASSPDTYGYTF	TGTGCCAGCAGTCCGGACACTTATGGCTACACCTTC
TRBV5-1	NA	NA	TRBJ1-4	CASSGGTSPTNEKLFF	TGCGCCAGCAGCGGAGGAACCTCGCCCACTAATGAAAAACTGTTTTTT
TRBV18	TRBD1	NA	TRBJ1-2	CASSPGQGLLESGYTF	TGTGCCAGCTCCCCCGGACAGGGCTTGTTGGAGTCTGGCTACACCTTC
TRBV6-4	NA	NA	TRBJ1-2	CASSQGLGYGYTF	TGTGCCAGTAGTCAGGGTTTGGGCTATGGCTACACCTTC
TRBV3-1/TRBV3-2	NA	NA	TRBJ1-4	CASTLDSAGTNEKLFF	TGTGCCAGTACCCTGGACAGTGCGGGAACTAATGAAAAACTGTTTTTT
TRBV18	TRBD1	NA	TRBJ1-4	CASSPGTGELNEKLFF	TGTGCCAGCTCACCTGGTACAGGGGAGCTAAATGAAAAACTGTTTTTT
TRBV6-5	TRBD1	NA	TRBJ1-6	CASLPMTGVLSPLHF	TGTGCCAGCCTCCCCATGACAGGGGTGTTATCACCCCTCCACTTT
TRBV3-1/TRBV3-2	TRBD2	NA	TRBJ2-4	CASSQGGGTNIQYF	TGTGCCAGCAGCCAAGGGGGGGGGACGAACATTCAGTACTTC
TRBV19	TRBD2	NA	TRBJ2-1	CASSIDRSGTSGYNEQFF	TGTGCCAGTAGTATAGATCGCAGTGGGACTAGCGGTTACAATGAGCAGTTCTTC
TRBV25-1	TRBD1	NA	TRBJ2-2	CASSDDRGTGELFF	TGTGCCAGCAGTGACGACAGGGGGACCGGGGAGCTGTTTTTT
TRBV11-2	NA	NA	TRBJ1-1	CASSLLLEAFF	TGTGCCAGCAGCTTACTTCTTGAAGCTTTCTTT
TRBV13	TRBD2	NA	TRBJ2-1	CASSFRLAGGLNEQFF	TGTGCCAGCAGCTTCCGACTAGCGGGAGGGTTAAATGAGCAGTTCTTC
TRBV18	TRBD1	NA	TRBJ1-1	CASSPEPDRGRGAFF	TGTGCCAGCTCACCAGAACCGGACAGGGGGCGCGGGGCTTTCTTT
TRBV15	NA	NA	TRBJ1-4	CATSSPGGGANEKLFF	TGTGCCACCAGCAGCCCCGGGGGGGGTGCTAATGAAAAACTGTTTTTT
TRBV14	NA	NA	TRBJ1-1	CASSQAVGGGLAFF	TGTGCCAGCAGCCAAGCTGTGGGGGGGGGCTTAGCTTTCTTT
TRBV5-1	TRBD2	NA	TRBJ2-1	CASSLRTSGSNEQFF	TGCGCCAGCAGCTTGAGGACTAGCGGGTCTAACGAGCAGTTCTTC
TRBV29-1	TRBD1	many	TRBJ2-2	CSVESGTVTGELFF	TGCAGCGTTGAATCCGGGACAGTCACCGGGGAGCTGTTTTTT
TRBV12-5	NA	NA	TRBJ1-3	CASGRGSVGGNTIYF	TGTGCTAGTGGCCGGGGTTCGGTGGGGGGAAACACCATATATTTT
TRBV14	NA	many	TRBJ1-2	CASSQQGNYGYTF	TGTGCCAGCAGCCAACAGGGCAACTATGGCTACACCTTC
TRBV3-1/TRBV3-2	NA	NA	TRBJ1-3	CASSRQASGNTIYF	TGTGCCAGCAGCCGACAAGCCTCTGGAAACACCATATATTTT
TRBV5-1	NA	NA	TRBJ2-1	CASSLLRAANEQFF	TGCGCCAGCAGCTTACTCAGGGCCGCTAATGAGCAGTTCTTC
TRBV29-1	TRBD1	few	TRBJ2-5	CSVDPTGFLSGTQYF	TGCAGCGTTGATCCGACAGGGTTTCTCTCAGGTACCCAGTACTTC
TRBV7-9	NA	NA	TRBJ2-3	CASSYPTGPDTQYF	TGTGCCAGCAGCTACCCGACAGGACCAGATACGCAGTATTTT
TRBV29-1	TRBD2	NA	TRBJ2-7	CSVEGRGPDEQYF	TGCAGCGTTGAGGGGAGGGGCCCGGACGAGCAGTACTTC
TRBV18	NA	NA	TRBJ1-5	CASSPSGLSNQPQHF	TGTGCCAGCTCACCATCAGGGCTTAGCAATCAGCCCCAGCATTTT
TRBV28	TRBD1	NA	TRBJ1-6	CASITGGDNSPLHF	TGTGCCAGCATCACAGGGGGCGATAATTCACCCCTCCACTTT
TRBV12-3/TRBV12-4	TRBD1	once	TRBJ1-2	CASSPWTGYGYTF	TGTGCCAGCAGTCCGTGGACAGGGTATGGCTACACCTTC
TRBV7-8	NA	NA	TRBJ2-6	CASSRRGRGSGANVLTF	TGTGCCAGCAGCCGGCGGGGGCGCGGCTCTGGGGCCAACGTCCTGACTTTC
TRBV11-2	NA	NA	TRBJ1-4	CASSFKGNEKLFF	TGTGCCAGCAGCTTCAAGGGGAATGAAAAACTGTTTTTT